The 29 T cell receptor beta chains reported below all come from one sample, sequenced in a study of siplizumab effects on memory and regulatory T cells (dated by TCRdb to the late 2010s). The library relied on the immunoSEQ multiplex PCR assay. This immuneACCESS table, as held by TCRdb, lists in-frame sequences with V and J called but not all clones. Of the missing ones, under half trace to an unresolved V gene in checked studies; the others have no known cause. Counted in this sample were around 15,000 clones; less than 50% of them appeared once. 7.8% of the sample is held by the ten biggest clonotypes. No cognate antigen is known for these TCRs. Mixed lymphocyte reaction cells were cocultured at 37°C for more than 5 days. The source material was CFSE-low (dividing) CD4+ T cells sorted from an allogeneic mixed lymphocyte reaction. The receptors were gathered from a human donor in good health; the cells came from an allogeneic mixed lymphocyte reaction. Some clones in this sample may be carry-over from other donors' samples.

This chain links TRBV19 with TRBJ2-3, with 11 bases matching TRBD2. The V segment lost 5 bases and the J segment 7 bases; nucleotides outside the gene matches: 8. There are 15 residues in the CDR3. Per the germline V gene, CDR1 is LNHDA and CDR2 is SQIVND (reference sequence). The CDR3: CASSSTGTSGHTQYF. CDR3 nucleotides: TGTGCCAGTAGTTCGACCGGGACTAGCGGCCATACGCAGTATTTT.

On this clone itself: At one of its ends the junction is not consistent with the germline gene, which may arise from a read error. Other DNA sequences within the sample encode an identical CDR3. The V gene is TRBV7-8, the J gene TRBJ2-5; D ambiguous. The germline V gene encodes CDR1 SGHVS and CDR2 FQNEAQ. The CDR3 has 14 residues. CDR3 in DNA: TGTGCCAGCAGCTTAGTCTATCCCCAAGAGACCCAATACTTC. As protein: CASSLVYPQETQYF.

The chain combines TRBV5-4 with TRBJ2-3; D is unclear. Germline CDR1 and CDR2: SGHNT and YYREEE (reference sequence). The V end was cut by 5 bases, the J end by 1 base, with 8 bases between. The CDR3 runs 13 residues. CDR3 sequence: CASRVTGTDTQYF. The CDR3 DNA follows: TGTGCCAGCAGGGTTACGGGCACAGATACGCAGTATTTT.

This clone was observed a handful of times. CDR3 in amino acids: CASSLVLDRQRVEKLFF. Written as DNA, the CDR3 is TGTGCCAGCAGCCTAGTCCTCGACCGCCAGCGTGTTGAAAAACTGTTTTTT. The chain joins TRBV7-8 to TRBJ1-4, with D unresolved. The germline gives CDR1 SGHVS, CDR2 FQNEAQ. V lost 5 bases and J lost 7, with 23 bases in between. The CDR3 totals 17 residues. The full variable domain, completed using reference TRBV7-8 and TRBJ1-4, is GAGVSQSPRYKVAKRGQDVALRCDPISGHVSLFWYQQALGQGPEFLTYFQNEAQLDKSGLPSDRFFAERPEGSVSTLKIQRTQQEDSAVYLCASSLVLDRQRVEKLFFGSGTQLSVL.

This clone appeared a few times. The chain combines TRBV18 with TRBJ2-1; TRBD2 aligns across 7 bases. The CDR3 runs 15 residues. Trimming took 2 bases from V and 3 from J; bases not matched to a gene: 4. The germline CDR1 and CDR2 sequences are KGHSH and LQKENI. In DNA form, the CDR3 reads TGTGCCAGCTCACCAGGGGCGGGGGTCTACAATGAGCAGTTCTTC. Translating it yields CASSPGAGVYNEQFF.

This clone was seen once. The chain uses TRBV4-1 and TRBJ2-2, with D maybe TRBD2 (5 bases). From germline, CDR1 is MGHRA and CDR2 YSYEKL. Trimming removed 3 bases at V and 0 bases at J, with 11 bases between. CDR3 length: 16 residues. CDR3 DNA sequence: TGCGCCAGCAGCCATACCGGGATCTCGAACACCGGGGAGCTGTTTTTT. Translated, it gives CASSHTGISNTGELFF.

The DNA of the CDR3 is TGTGCCAGCAGGGGACGAGAGACCTACAATGAGCAGTTCTTC. Amino acid sequence: CASRGRETYNEQFF. The rearrangement joins TRBV6-1 to TRBJ2-1, with D perhaps matching TRBD1 or TRBD2 (5 bases each). This CDR3 is built from 14 residues. The germline V and J ends were trimmed by 6 bases and 2 bases, with 11 bases remaining between them. Germline V CDR1 and CDR2: MNHNS, SASEGT.

CDR3 sequence reads: CASSLVRWGLNIQYF. The CDR3 region has the DNA TGTGCCAGCAGCTTAGTTCGGTGGGGGTTAAACATTCAGTACTTC. The genes are TRBV7-2 and TRBJ2-4; tentatively, D is TRBD1 or TRBD2 (5 bases each). CDR1 SGHTA and CDR2 FQGNSA come from the germline V gene. The CDR3 is made up of 15 amino acids. The V end lost 1 base, the J end lost 6 bases, and 13 bases lay between the germline ends.

Relative to its sample, this clone is medium-sized. The same CDR3 can be traced to other DNA sequences in this sample. The chain has TRBV18 and TRBJ2-5, with D possibly matching TRBD2 (5 bases). V dropped 3 bases and J dropped 4 bases, with 6 bases sitting between them. This CDR3 has 12 residues. Germline V gives CDR1 KGHSH, CDR2 LQKENI. CDR3 in amino acids: CASSPEGETQYF. As DNA, the CDR3 is TGTGCCAGCTCACCTGAGGGAGAGACCCAGTACTTC.

The chain carries TRBV6-5 and TRBJ2-1; 8 bases are a match to TRBD2. Germline CDR1 and CDR2: MNHEY and SVGAGI. The CDR3 is 13 residues long. J gave up 12 bases and V 6 bases, and 10 bases lay outside the gene matches. Here the CDR3 DNA reads TGTGCCAGCAGCCGCGGGACTAGTCCTGGGCAGTTCTTC. This encodes CASSRGTSPGQFF.

By sample share, this clone is medium-sized. The V gene is TRBV2, the J gene TRBJ2-7; D not resolved. In germline, CDR1 is SNHLY, CDR2 FYNNEI. This CDR3 has 12 amino acids. Trimming shortened V by 8 bases and J by 2 bases, and 10 bases separated the two germline ends. CDR3 bases: TGTGCCAGCGAATCGGTACCCTACGAGCAGTACTTC. Translating it yields CASESVPYEQYF.

This clone is classed as medium-sized. The chain has TRBV5-1 and TRBJ2-7; TRBD2 matches 9 bases. Unmatched junction bases numbered 2, after V lost 1 base and J lost 0 bases. CDR3 size: 15 residues. Germline V gene sequence: CDR1 SGHRS, CDR2 YFSETQ. CDR3: CASSLNSGSSYEQYF. The CDR3 DNA is TGCGCCAGCAGCTTGAATAGCGGGAGCTCCTACGAGCAGTACTTC.

This clone has more than one count but fewer than ten. V usage is TRBV19 and J usage is TRBJ2-7; 9 nucleotides line up with TRBD1. The ends lost 6 bases at V and 1 base at J; junction bases unmatched: 7. This CDR3 contains 15 residues. CDR1 LNHDA and CDR2 SQIVND come from the germline V gene (reference sequence). The CDR3 reads CASRNNRGRSYEQYF. CDR3 sequence (DNA): TGTGCCAGTAGAAACAACAGGGGGCGATCCTACGAGCAGTACTTC.

The chain combines TRBV14 with TRBJ2-7; D remains unclear. The CDR3 spans 13 residues. The V gene's germline CDR1 is SGHDN and CDR2 FVKESK. V lost 0 bases and J lost 0, with 3 bases in between. CDR3 nucleotides: TGTGCCAGCAGCCAAGAAACCTCCTACGAGCAGTACTTC. As protein: CASSQETSYEQYF.

In this sample, this clone turned up a few times. This chain links TRBV9 with TRBJ2-3; D not resolved. CDR1 is SGDLS and CDR2 is YYNGEE in the germline V gene. The length of the CDR3 is 16 residues. V was trimmed by 0 bases and J by 0 bases, leaving 11 bases between them. CDR3 nucleotides: TGTGCCAGCAGCGTAGATGGTAGCCCTAGCACAGATACGCAGTATTTT. It encodes CASSVDGSPSTDTQYF.

This clone was observed a handful of times. The V call is TRBV25-1, the J call TRBJ2-1, with D maybe TRBD2 (5 bases). V gave up 2 bases and J gave up 3 bases, with 8 bases separating them. The CDR3 has 14 residues. Germline lookup yields CDR1 MGHDK and CDR2 SYGVNS. The CDR3 region is CASSEHGDYNEQFF. The CDR3 DNA sequence: TGTGCCAGCAGTGAACACGGGGACTACAATGAGCAGTTCTTC.

This chain joins TRBV2 and TRBJ2-5; 7 bases line up with TRBD1. This CDR3 spans 15 amino acids. Germline trimming cut 5 bases from V and 2 bases from J; bases unmatched to any gene: 8. Looked up from germline, CDR1 is SNHLY and CDR2 is FYNNEI. The CDR3 here is CASSLTTGTQETQYF. As DNA, the CDR3 is TGTGCCAGCAGTCTGACGACAGGGACACAAGAGACCCAGTACTTC.

This clone is a singleton in its sample. The J gene is TRBJ2-2, the V gene TRBV19, with D perhaps TRBD1 (5 bases). The CDR3 sequence is 14 residues long. Deletions cut 4 bases from V and 0 bases from J, with 6 bases between. CDR1 and CDR2 (germline): LNHDA, SQIVND (reference sequence). The CDR3 is CASSTTANTGELFF. Written as DNA, the CDR3 is TGTGCCAGTAGTACGACAGCGAACACCGGGGAGCTGTTTTTT. The full variable domain, its missing parts supplied by reference TRBV19 and TRBJ2-2, is DGGITQSPKYLFRKEGQNVTLSCEQNLNHDAMYWYRQDPGQGLRLIYYSQIVNDFQKGDIAEGYSVSREKKESFPLTVTSAQKNPTAFYLCASSTTANTGELFFGEGSRLTVL.

This clone turned up a few times. Other DNA sequences from this sample encode an identical CDR3 as well. The chain uses TRBV29-1 and TRBJ1-2; D is perhaps TRBD1 (6 bases). The V gene's germline CDR1 is SQVTM and CDR2 ANQGSEA. The CDR3 contains 14 residues. Trimming pared 7 bases from V and 8 bases from J, leaving 23 bases between. The CDR3 DNA sequence: TGCAGCGCAAAAGGGGGGGCTGGCGGTCGGGGCTACACCTTC. Protein: CSAKGGAGGRGYTF.

This clone was observed a single time. The chain uses TRBV4-2 and TRBJ1-2; D is unresolved. CDR1 and CDR2 from the germline V gene are LGHNA and YNFKEQ. V dropped 0 bases and J dropped 8 bases, with 16 bases sitting between them. This CDR3 spans 15 amino acids. The CDR3 sequence is CASSQDPTGVGGYTF. Written as DNA, the CDR3 is TGTGCCAGCAGCCAAGATCCTACCGGGGTCGGGGGCTACACCTTC.

As concerns this clone: A far larger clone is one base from this, pointing to a likely read error. The identical CDR3 is also encoded by other nucleotide sequences in the sample. The CDR3 is CASSSSGGSGYTF. The CDR3, as DNA: TGCGCCAGCAGCTCATCAGGGGGCTCTGGCTACACCTTC. The rearrangement joins TRBV5-1 to TRBJ1-2; 8 bases are a match to TRBD1. The CDR3 spans 13 residues. Germline CDR1 SGHRS, CDR2 YFSETQ. After removal of 3 bases from V and 7 bases from J, the junction contained 5 bases not matched to a gene.

This clone was recorded a few times. This specimen includes other DNA sequences encoding the same CDR3. The V gene is TRBV9, the J gene TRBJ1-1; D not certain. CDR1 and CDR2 from the germline V gene are SGDLS and YYNGEE. The CDR3 contains 14 residues. The V and J ends lost 0 bases and 3 bases respectively, with 9 bases between them. The DNA for the CDR3 is TGTGCCAGCAGCGTAGCGAGGGCGGACACTGAAGCTTTCTTT. It yields the protein CASSVARADTEAFF.

The genes are TRBV10-3 and TRBJ2-5; 7 nucleotides agree with TRBD2. The CDR3 covers 14 residues. Germline trimming cut 0 bases from V and 4 bases from J; bases unmatched to any gene: 2. Germline values: CDR1 ENHRY, CDR2 SYGVKD. The CDR3 spells CAISESLAGETQYF. CDR3 nucleotides: TGTGCCATCAGTGAGTCGTTAGCGGGAGAGACCCAGTACTTC.

The rearrangement uses TRBV28 and TRBJ2-2; D gene unclear. The CDR3 has 14 amino acids. Germline loops: CDR1 MDHEN, CDR2 SYDVKM. The V end lost 1 base, the J end lost 4 bases, and 7 bases lay between the germline ends. The CDR3 spells CASSLYSSTGELFF. In DNA form, the CDR3 reads TGTGCCAGCAGTTTATACAGTAGCACCGGGGAGCTGTTTTTT.

Judged by abundance, this clone is medium-sized. In DNA, the CDR3 is TGTGCCAGCAGCCAAGTCTACGCCGCCTACAATGAGCAGTTCTTC. It yields the protein CASSQVYAAYNEQFF. The J gene is TRBJ2-1, the V gene TRBV4-2; D remains ambiguous. The CDR3 has 15 amino acids. Germline values: CDR1 LGHNA, CDR2 YNFKEQ. V gave up 1 base and J gave up 2 bases, with 9 bases separating them.

The chain is built from TRBV18 and TRBJ1-6; no definite D call. CDR3 size: 13 residues. Germline V gene data show CDR1 as KGHSH and CDR2 as LQKENI. V gave up 2 bases and J gave up 7 bases, with 6 bases separating them. CDR3 nucleotide sequence: TGTGCCAGCTCACCAAGTCCGAATTCACCCCTCCACTTT. Protein: CASSPSPNSPLHF.

This chain uses TRBV5-5 with TRBJ2-5; 9 bases are a match to TRBD1. In germline, CDR1 is SGHKS, CDR2 YYEKEE (reference sequence). V trimming: 3 bases; J trimming: 4 bases; junction bases outside the gene matches: 4. The CDR3 is 14 residues long. The CDR3 sequence is CASSYDRGRETQYF. CDR3 DNA sequence: TGTGCCAGCAGCTATGACAGGGGGAGAGAGACCCAGTACTTC.

The V and J genes are TRBV6-5 and TRBJ2-1, with 10 bases matching TRBD2. Germline-derived CDR1 and CDR2 are MNHEY and SVGAGI. V shed 4 bases, J shed 15 bases, and the junction held 9 bases outside the gene matches. This CDR3 has 13 residues. CDR3 loop: CASSLRLAGVLFF. CDR3 coding DNA: TGTGCCAGCAGTTTACGGCTAGCGGGAGTTTTGTTCTTC.

The chain joins TRBV5-1 to TRBJ2-3, with D hard to call. Per the germline V gene, CDR1 is SGHRS and CDR2 is YFSETQ. The ends were cut back, 0 bases at V and 0 bases at J, with 8 bases in the middle. The CDR3 spans 15 residues. The CDR3 region has the DNA TGCGCCAGCAGCTTGGTGGCCGCTAGCACAGATACGCAGTATTTT. It codes for CASSLVAASTDTQYF.